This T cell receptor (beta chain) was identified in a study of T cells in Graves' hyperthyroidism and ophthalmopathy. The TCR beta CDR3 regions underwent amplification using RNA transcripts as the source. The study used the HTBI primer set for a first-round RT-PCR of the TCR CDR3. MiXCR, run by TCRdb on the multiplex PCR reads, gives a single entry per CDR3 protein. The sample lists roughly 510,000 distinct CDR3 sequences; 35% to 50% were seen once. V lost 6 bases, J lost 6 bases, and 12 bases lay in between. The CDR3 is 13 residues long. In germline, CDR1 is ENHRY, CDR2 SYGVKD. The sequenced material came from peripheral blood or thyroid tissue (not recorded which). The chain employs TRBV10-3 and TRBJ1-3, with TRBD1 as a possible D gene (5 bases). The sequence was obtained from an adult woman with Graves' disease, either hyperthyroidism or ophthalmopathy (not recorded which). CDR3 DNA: TGTGCCATCAGGGGGGATCCTGAAAACACCATATATTTT. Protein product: CAIRGDPENTIYF.